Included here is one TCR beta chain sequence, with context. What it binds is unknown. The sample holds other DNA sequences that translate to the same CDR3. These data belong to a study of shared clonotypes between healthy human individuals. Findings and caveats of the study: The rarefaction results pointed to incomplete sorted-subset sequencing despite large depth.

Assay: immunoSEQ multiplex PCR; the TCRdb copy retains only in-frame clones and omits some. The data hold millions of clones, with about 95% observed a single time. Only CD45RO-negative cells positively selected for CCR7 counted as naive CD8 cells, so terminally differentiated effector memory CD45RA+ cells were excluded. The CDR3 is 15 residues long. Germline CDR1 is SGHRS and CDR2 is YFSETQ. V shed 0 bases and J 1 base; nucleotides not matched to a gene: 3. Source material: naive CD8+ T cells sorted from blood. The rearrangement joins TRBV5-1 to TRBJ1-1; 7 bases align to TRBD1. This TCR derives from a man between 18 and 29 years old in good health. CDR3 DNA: TGCGCCAGCAGCTTGGGACAGGGCACGAACACTGAAGCTTTCTTT. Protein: CASSLGQGTNTEAFF.